This T cell receptor beta chain was obtained from a study of cytomegalovirus exposure and HLA in healthy donors. Regarding the study as a whole: Most observed TCR sequences were rare, whereas some public TCRs were detected in many donors. Investigators reported about 160 TCR beta chains as tied to cytomegalovirus.

Separation from the roughly 700-subject first cohort characterized the roughly 120-subject validation cohort, to which the donors belonged. Sequencing used immunoSEQ multiplex PCR; TCRdb keeps in-frame clones, though not all of them. This table has 230,000 or so clones, about 91% appearing once. Looked up from germline, CDR1 is SGHTA and CDR2 is FQGNSA. The CDR3 extends over 19 amino acids. With 4 bases clipped from V and 2 bases from J, the junction kept 17 bases outside the gene matches. For this clone: Its antigen is not known.

Sequencing used PBMCs. The chain has TRBV7-2 and TRBJ1-3; 7 bases are shared with TRBD1. The clonotype originates from a woman younger than 30 in good health and CMV-seronegative. The CDR3: CASSSRGTENWLTGNTIYF. In DNA, the CDR3 is TGTGCCAGCAGCTCAAGGGGGACAGAGAATTGGTTGACTGGAAACACCATATATTTT.